These 7 T cell receptor beta chains originate from one sample sequenced in a study of T cells in Graves' hyperthyroidism and ophthalmopathy. RNA transcripts served as the template for amplifying TCR beta CDR3 regions. The HTBI set primed first-round TCR CDR3 RT-PCR. Via MiXCR, TCRdb re-called the multiplex PCR reads, giving one row per CDR3 protein. The data show more than 300,000 distinct CDR3 sequences, approximately 15% seen once. What was sequenced was blood. These receptor sequences come from a woman aged 25 to 45 with Graves' hyperthyroidism.

This clonotype was seen ten or more times. This rearrangement joins TRBV5-1 to TRBJ2-1; 10 nucleotides line up with TRBD1. The V gene end was trimmed by 5 bases and the J gene end by 8 bases; junction bases not matched to a gene: 19. CDR3 length: 18 amino acids. Germline CDR1 reads SGHRS; CDR2 reads YFSETQ. The CDR3 sequence is CASRRQGAPGGSSDEQFF. The CDR3 DNA reads as TGCGCCAGCAGACGACAGGGGGCGCCCGGGGGGTCGTCTGATGAGCAGTTCTTC.

At least ten counts were recorded for this clonotype. The chain recombines TRBV6-5 with TRBJ1-4, with a possible D match to TRBD1 (5 bases). Deletions cut 2 bases from V and 8 bases from J, with 15 bases between. Germline V gene sequence: CDR1 MNHEY, CDR2 SVGAGI. The CDR3 contains 15 residues. The CDR3 coding sequence is TGTGCCAGCAGTTACGAATCGGGGACTGCCGAAAAACTGTTTTTT. This translates into CASSYESGTAEKLFF.

This clonotype was counted many times. The gene calls are TRBV2 and TRBJ2-7; no clear D gene. Germline CDR1 reads SNHLY; CDR2 reads FYNNEI. V was clipped by 6 bases and J by 2 bases, with 14 bases between them. The CDR3 runs to 14 residues. CDR3 coding DNA: TGTGCCAGCAGCCCCTCCGACTCCACCTACGAGCAGTACTTC. Translation: CASSPSDSTYEQYF.

The V gene is TRBV5-8, the J gene TRBJ2-1, with 14 positions matching TRBD2. The CDR3 runs 19 residues. Trimming took 4 bases from V and 0 from J; bases not matched to a gene: 9. Germline V gene lookup returns CDR1 SGHTS and CDR2 YDEGEE. The chain's CDR3 is CASSTYLTSGRVSYNEQFF. Here the CDR3 DNA reads TGTGCCAGCAGCACGTACCTGACTAGCGGGAGGGTCTCCTACAATGAGCAGTTCTTC.

This clonotype has a count of ten or more. The chain recombines TRBV27 with TRBJ1-6; D possibly corresponds to TRBD1 (5 bases). V lost 6 bases and J 8 bases, leaving 11 bases between the germline ends. The CDR3 spans 13 residues. The V gene's germline CDR1 is MNHEY and CDR2 SMNVEV (reference sequence). The CDR3 nucleotides read TGTGCCAGCAGCCCACCAGGGTATTCACCCCTCCACTTT. It translates to CASSPPGYSPLHF.

This clonotype was picked up a small number of times. The genes are TRBV30 and TRBJ1-4, with 7 positions matching TRBD1. The CDR3 has 13 residues. J was trimmed by 8 bases and V by 3 bases; bases with no gene match: 6. Germline CDR1 GTSNPN, CDR2 SVGIG (reference sequence). This chain's CDR3 is CAWRQGTAEKLFF. The CDR3 nucleotides read TGTGCCTGGAGGCAGGGGACAGCCGAAAAACTGTTTTTT.

This clonotype was picked up many times. The chain links TRBV11-2 to TRBJ1-2; D gene uncertain. The CDR3 covers 14 residues. Trimming cost V 2 bases and J 4 bases, with 11 bases left between them. Germline-derived CDR1 and CDR2 are SGHAT and FQNNGV. CDR3 sequence (DNA): TGTGCCAGCAGCTTATGGTCCGGGCTCTATGGCTACACCTTC. Translated, it gives CASSLWSGLYGYTF.